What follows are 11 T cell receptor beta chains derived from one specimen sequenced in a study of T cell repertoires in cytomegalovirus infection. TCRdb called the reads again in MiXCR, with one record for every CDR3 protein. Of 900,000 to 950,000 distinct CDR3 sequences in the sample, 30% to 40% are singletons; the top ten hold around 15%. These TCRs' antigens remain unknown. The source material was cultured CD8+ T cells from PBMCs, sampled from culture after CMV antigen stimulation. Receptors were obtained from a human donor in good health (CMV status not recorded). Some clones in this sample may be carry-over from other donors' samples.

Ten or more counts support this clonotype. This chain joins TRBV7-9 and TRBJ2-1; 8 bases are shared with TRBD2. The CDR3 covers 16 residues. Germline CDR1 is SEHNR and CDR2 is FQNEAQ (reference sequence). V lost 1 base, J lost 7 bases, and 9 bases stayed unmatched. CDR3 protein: CASSLVGGGRRNEQFF. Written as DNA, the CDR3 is TGTGCCAGCAGCTTAGTCGGGGGGGGCCGGAGGAATGAGCAGTTCTTC.

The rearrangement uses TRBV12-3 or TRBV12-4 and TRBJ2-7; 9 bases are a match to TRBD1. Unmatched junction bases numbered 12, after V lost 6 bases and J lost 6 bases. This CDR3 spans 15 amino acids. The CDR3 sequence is CASSTYRGHSGEQYF. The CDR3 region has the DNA TGTGCCAGCAGCACCTACAGGGGGCACAGTGGCGAGCAGTACTTC.

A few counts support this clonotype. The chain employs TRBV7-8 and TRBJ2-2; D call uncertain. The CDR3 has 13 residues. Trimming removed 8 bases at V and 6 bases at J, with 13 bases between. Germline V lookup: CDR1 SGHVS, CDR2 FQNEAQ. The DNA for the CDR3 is TGTGCCAGCGTGGACCCCCTGGCCGGGGAGCTGTTTTTT. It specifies CASVDPLAGELFF.

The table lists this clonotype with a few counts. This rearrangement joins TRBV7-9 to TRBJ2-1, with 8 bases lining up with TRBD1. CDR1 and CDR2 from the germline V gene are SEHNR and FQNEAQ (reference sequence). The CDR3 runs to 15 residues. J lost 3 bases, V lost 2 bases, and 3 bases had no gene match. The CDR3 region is CASSLLQGVYNEQFF. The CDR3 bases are TGTGCCAGCAGCTTATTACAGGGGGTCTACAATGAGCAGTTCTTC.

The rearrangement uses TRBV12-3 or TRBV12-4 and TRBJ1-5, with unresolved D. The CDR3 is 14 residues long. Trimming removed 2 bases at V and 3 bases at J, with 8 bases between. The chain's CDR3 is CASSLLGYNQPQHF. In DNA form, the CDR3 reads TGTGCCAGCAGTTTACTAGGGTACAATCAGCCCCAGCATTTT.

CDR3 nucleotide sequence: TGTGCCAGCAGCTCCCTAACAGGGGTCTCTGGAAACACCATATATTTT. Translating it yields CASSSLTGVSGNTIYF. This sequence joins TRBV7-6 and TRBJ1-3; 7 positions agree with TRBD1. Trimming cost V 4 bases and J 0 bases; bases outside gene matches: 6. There are 16 residues in the CDR3. The germline V gene encodes CDR1 SGHVS and CDR2 FNYEAQ.

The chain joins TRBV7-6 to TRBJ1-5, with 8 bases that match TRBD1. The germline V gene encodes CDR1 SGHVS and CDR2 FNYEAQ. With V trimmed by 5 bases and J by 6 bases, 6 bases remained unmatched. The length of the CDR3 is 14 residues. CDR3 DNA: TGTGCCAGCAGCGGGGCAGGGGGCGGTCAGCCCCAGCATTTT. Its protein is CASSGAGGGQPQHF.

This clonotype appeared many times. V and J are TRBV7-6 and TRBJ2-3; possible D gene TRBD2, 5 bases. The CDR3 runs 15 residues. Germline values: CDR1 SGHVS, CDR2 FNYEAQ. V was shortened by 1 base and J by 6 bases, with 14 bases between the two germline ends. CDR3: CASSLGLTPGDTQYF. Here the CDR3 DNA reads TGTGCCAGCAGCTTAGGACTTACCCCGGGGGATACGCAGTATTTT.

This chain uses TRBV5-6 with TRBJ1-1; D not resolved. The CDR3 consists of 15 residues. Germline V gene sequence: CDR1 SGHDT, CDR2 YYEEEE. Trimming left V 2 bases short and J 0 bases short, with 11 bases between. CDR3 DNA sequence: TGTGCCAGCAGCTTAGACCCGAAGGTGAACACTGAAGCTTTCTTT. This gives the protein CASSLDPKVNTEAFF.

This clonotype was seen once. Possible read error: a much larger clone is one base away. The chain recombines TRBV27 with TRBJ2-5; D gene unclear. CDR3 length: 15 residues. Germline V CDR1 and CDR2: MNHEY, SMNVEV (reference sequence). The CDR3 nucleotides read TGTGCCAACAGTTTATCGGCGTACCGCCAAGAGACCCAGTACTTC. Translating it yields CANSLSAYRQETQYF.

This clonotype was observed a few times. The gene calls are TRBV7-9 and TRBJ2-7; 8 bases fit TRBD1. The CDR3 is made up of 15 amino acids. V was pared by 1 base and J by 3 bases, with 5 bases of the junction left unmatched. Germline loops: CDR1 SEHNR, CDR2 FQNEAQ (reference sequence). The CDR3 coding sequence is TGTGCCAGCAGCTTAGGCGGACAGGGCAACTACGAGCAGTACTTC. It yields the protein CASSLGGQGNYEQYF.